This TCR beta chain was recorded in a study of OX40 agonist ivuxolimab in advanced cancers. Study-level background: Ivuxolimab, an agonist antibody against OX40 (CD134), was given to patients. One hepatocellular carcinoma and a couple of cutaneous melanoma patients partially responded. Findings and caveats of the study: Fewer expanded clones were found on average in CD4+ than in CD8+ T cells. CD4+ and CD8+ blood T cells expanded clonally by week 6 at 0.1 to 3.0 mg/kg.

About this clone: Its antigen is currently unknown.

Assay: immunoSEQ multiplex PCR; the TCRdb copy retains only in-frame clones and omits some. The sample includes 65,000 to 90,000 clones, over 75% of them seen just once. The ends lost 5 bases at V and 8 bases at J; junction bases unmatched: 9. This CDR3 is 15 amino acids long. Germline V gene lookup returns CDR1 SGHNT and CDR2 YENEEA. The clonotype was recovered from an adult with an advanced solid tumor such as melanoma, head and neck, liver or kidney cancer. The material was CD4+ or CD8+ T cells sorted from blood, obtained in a trial of the OX40 agonist ivuxolimab. The chain combines TRBV11-3 with TRBJ2-1; TRBD1 matches at 10 bases. For the CDR3, the DNA is TGTGCCAGCAGCGGGCAGGACAGGGGGTTGGATGAGCAGTTCTTC. Its translation: CASSGQDRGLDEQFF.